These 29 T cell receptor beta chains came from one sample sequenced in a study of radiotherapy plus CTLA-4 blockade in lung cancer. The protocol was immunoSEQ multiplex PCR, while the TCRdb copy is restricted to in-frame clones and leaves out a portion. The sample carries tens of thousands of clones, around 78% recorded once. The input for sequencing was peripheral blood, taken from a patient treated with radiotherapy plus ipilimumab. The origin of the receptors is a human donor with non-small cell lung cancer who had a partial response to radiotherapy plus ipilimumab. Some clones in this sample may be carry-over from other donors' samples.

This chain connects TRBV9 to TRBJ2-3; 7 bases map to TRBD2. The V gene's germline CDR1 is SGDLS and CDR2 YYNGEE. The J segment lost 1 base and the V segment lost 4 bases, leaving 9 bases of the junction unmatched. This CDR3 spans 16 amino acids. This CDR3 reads CASSKPPLAGTDTQYF. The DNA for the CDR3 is TGTGCCAGCAGCAAACCCCCGCTAGCGGGCACAGATACGCAGTATTTT.

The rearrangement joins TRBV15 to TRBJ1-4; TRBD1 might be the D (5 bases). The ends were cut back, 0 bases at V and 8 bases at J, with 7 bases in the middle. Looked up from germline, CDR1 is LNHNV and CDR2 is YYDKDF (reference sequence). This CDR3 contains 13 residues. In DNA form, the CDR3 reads TGTGCCACCAGCAGAGACAGGGTCGAAAAACTGTTTTTT. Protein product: CATSRDRVEKLFF.

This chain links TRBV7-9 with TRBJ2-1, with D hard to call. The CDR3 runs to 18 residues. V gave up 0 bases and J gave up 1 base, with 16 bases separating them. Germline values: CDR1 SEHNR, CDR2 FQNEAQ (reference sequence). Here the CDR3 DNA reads TGTGCCAGCAGCTTAGCCGGCGGTGTATACCTATCCTACAATGAGCAGTTCTTC. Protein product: CASSLAGGVYLSYNEQFF.

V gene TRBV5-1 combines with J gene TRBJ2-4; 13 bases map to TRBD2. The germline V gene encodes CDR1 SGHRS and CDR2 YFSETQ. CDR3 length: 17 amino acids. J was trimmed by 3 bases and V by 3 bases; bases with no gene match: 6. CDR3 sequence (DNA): TGCGCCAGCAGCTCAACTCGGACTAGCGGGGGCAAAAACATTCAGTACTTC. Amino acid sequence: CASSSTRTSGGKNIQYF.

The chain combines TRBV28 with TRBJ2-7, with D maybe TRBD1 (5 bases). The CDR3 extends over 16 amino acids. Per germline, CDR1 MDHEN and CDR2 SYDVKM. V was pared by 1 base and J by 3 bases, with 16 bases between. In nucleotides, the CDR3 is TGTGCCAGCAGTTTATCCAATCCCAAGGGGCTCTACGAGCAGTACTTC. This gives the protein CASSLSNPKGLYEQYF.

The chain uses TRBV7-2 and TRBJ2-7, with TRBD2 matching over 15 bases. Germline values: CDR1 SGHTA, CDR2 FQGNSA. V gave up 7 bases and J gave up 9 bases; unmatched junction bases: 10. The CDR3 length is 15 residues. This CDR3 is CASISGLAGGTGQYF. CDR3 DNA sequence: TGTGCCAGCATCTCGGGACTAGCGGGGGGAACGGGGCAGTACTTC.

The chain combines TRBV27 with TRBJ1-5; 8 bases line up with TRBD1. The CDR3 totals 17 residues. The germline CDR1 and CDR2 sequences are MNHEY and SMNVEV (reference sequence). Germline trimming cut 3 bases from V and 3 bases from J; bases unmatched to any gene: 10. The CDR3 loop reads CASSFSPRTGSNQPQHF. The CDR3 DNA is TGTGCCAGCAGTTTTAGTCCTAGGACAGGGTCCAATCAGCCCCAGCATTTT.

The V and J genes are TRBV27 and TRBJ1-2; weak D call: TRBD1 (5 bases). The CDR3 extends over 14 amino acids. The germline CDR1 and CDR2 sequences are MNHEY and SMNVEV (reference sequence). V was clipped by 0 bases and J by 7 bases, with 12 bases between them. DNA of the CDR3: TGTGCCAGCAGTTTATCGGCAGGGAATCTTGGCTACACCTTC. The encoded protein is CASSLSAGNLGYTF.

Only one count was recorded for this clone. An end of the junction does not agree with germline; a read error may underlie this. DNA of the CDR3: TGTGCCAGCGGGGACAGGACCGAGTACTTC. Its protein product is CASGDRTEYF. This chain uses TRBV7-8 with TRBJ2-5, with 8 bases aligning to TRBD1. CDR1 is SGHVS and CDR2 is FQNEAQ in the germline V gene. The CDR3 totals 10 residues.

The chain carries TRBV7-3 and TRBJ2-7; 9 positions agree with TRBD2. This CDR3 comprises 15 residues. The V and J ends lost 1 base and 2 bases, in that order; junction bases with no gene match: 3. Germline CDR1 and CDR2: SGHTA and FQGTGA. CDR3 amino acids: CASSLIAGEAYEQYF. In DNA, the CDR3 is TGTGCCAGCAGCTTAATAGCGGGGGAGGCCTACGAGCAGTACTTC.

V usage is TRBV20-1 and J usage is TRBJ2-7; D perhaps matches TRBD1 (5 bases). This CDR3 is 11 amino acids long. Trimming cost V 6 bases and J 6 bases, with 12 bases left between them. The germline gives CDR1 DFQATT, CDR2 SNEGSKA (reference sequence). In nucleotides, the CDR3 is TGCAGTGCCCCGCAGGGCAGCGAGCAGTACTTC. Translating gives CSAPQGSEQYF.

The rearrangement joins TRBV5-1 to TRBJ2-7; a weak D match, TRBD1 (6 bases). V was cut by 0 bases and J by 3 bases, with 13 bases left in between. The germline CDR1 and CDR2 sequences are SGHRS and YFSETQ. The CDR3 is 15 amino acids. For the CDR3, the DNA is TGCGCCAGCAGCTTGGTGGCAGGGGATAGCTACGAGCAGTACTTC. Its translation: CASSLVAGDSYEQYF.

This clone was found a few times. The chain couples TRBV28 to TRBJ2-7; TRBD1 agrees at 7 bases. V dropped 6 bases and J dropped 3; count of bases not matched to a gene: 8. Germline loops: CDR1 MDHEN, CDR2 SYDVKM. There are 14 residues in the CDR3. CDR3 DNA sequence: TGTGCCAGCAGCAACAGGGGTATCGTCTACGAGCAGTACTTC. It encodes CASSNRGIVYEQYF.

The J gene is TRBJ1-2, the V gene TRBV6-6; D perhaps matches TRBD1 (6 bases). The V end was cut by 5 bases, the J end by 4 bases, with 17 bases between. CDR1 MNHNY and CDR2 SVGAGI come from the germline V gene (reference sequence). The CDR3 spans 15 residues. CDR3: CASSPQGGLGYGYTF. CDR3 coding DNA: TGTGCCAGCAGTCCACAGGGCGGCCTGGGCTATGGCTACACCTTC.

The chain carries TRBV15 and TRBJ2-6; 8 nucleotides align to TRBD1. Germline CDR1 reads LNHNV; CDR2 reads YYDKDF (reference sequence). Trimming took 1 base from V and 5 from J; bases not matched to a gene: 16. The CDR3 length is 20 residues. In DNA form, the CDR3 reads TGTGCCACCAGCAGAGCCCCCCTCGGGACAGGAGAAAGAAGGGCCAACGTCCTGACTTTC. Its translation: CATSRAPLGTGERRANVLTF.

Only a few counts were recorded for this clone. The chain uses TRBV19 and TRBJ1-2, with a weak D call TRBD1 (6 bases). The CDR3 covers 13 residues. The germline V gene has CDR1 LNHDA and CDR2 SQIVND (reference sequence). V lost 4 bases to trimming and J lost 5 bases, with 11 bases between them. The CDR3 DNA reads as TGTGCCAGTAGTACCCTCGACAGGTATGGCTACACCTTC. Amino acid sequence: CASSTLDRYGYTF.

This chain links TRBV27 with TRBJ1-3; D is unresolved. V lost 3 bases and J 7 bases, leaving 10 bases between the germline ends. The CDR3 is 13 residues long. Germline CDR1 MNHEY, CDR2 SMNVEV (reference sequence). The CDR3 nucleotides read TGTGCCAGCAGTTTGCATTCCCGGAACACCATATATTTT. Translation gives CASSLHSRNTIYF.

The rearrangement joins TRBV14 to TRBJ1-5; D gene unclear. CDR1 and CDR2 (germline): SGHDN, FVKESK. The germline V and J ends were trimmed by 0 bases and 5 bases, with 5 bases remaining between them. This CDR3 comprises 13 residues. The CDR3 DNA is TGTGCCAGCAGCCAAGATTTAGATCAGCCCCAGCATTTT. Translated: CASSQDLDQPQHF.

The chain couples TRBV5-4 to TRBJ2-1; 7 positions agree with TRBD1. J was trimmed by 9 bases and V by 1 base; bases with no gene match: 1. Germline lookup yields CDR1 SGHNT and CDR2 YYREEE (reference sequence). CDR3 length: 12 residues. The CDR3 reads CASSLRGREQFF. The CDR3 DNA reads TGTGCCAGCAGCTTGAGGGGGCGTGAGCAGTTCTTC.

Here the CDR3 DNA reads TGTGCCAGCAGTGGACAGGGTGGAAATTCACCCCTCCACTTT. Translation: CASSGQGGNSPLHF. The gene calls are TRBV27 and TRBJ1-6, with 8 bases that match TRBD1. With V trimmed by 5 bases and J by 7 bases, 4 bases remained unmatched. Germline V CDR1 and CDR2: MNHEY, SMNVEV (reference sequence). The CDR3 is 14 amino acids.

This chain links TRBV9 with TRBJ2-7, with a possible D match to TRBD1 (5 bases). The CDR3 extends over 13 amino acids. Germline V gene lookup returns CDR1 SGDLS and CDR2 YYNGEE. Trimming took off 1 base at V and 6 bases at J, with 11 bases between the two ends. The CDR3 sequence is CASSVIPQGEQYF. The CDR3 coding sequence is TGTGCCAGCAGCGTAATACCCCAGGGCGAGCAGTACTTC.

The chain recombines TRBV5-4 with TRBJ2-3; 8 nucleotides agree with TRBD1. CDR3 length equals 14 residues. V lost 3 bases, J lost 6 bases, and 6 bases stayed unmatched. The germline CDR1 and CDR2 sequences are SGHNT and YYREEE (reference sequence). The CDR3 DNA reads TGTGCCAGCAGCTACAGGGGGGCCAGGGATACGCAGTATTTT. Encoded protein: CASSYRGARDTQYF.

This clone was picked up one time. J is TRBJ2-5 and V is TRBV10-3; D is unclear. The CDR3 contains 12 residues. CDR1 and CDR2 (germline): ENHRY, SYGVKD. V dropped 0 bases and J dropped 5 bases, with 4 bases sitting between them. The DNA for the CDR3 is TGTGCCATCAGTGAGTCCGTGGAGACCCAGTACTTC. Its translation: CAISESVETQYF.

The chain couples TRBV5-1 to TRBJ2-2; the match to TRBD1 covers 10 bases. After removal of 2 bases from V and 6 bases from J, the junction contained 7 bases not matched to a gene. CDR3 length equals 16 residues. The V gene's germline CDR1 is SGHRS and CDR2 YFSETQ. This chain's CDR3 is CASSFGTGAPAGELFF. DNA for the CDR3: TGCGCCAGCAGCTTTGGGACAGGGGCCCCCGCCGGGGAGCTGTTTTTT.

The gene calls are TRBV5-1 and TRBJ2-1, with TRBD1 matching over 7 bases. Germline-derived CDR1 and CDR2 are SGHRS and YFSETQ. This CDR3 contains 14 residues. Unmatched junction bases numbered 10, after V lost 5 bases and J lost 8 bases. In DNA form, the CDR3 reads TGCGCCAGCAGTCCCGGGACAGTAAACGATGAGCAGTTCTTC. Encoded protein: CASSPGTVNDEQFF.

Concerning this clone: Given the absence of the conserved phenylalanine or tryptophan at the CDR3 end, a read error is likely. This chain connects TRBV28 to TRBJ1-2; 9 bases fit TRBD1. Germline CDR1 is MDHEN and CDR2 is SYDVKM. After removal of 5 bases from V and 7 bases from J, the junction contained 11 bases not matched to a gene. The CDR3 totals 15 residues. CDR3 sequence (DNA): TGTGCCAGCAGTAATCCGGGACAGGGCTTAAGTGGCTACACCCTC. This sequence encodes CASSNPGQGLSGYTL.

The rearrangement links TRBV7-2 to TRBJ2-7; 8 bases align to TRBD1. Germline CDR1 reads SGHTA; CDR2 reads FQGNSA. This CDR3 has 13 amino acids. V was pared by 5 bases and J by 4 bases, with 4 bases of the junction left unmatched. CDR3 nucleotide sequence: TGTGCCAGCAGCCGGGACAGGAAGTACGAGCAGTACTTC. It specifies CASSRDRKYEQYF.

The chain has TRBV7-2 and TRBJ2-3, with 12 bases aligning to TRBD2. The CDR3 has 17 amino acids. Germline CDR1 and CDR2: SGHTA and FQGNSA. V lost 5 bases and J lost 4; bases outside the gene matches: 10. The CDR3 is CASSPTSGGQGSDTQYF. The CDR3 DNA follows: TGTGCCAGCAGCCCGACTAGCGGGGGCCAGGGCTCAGATACGCAGTATTTT. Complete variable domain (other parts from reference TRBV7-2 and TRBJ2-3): GAGVSQSPSNKVTEKGKDVELRCDPISGHTALYWYRQSLGQGLEFLIYFQGNSAPDKSGLPSDRFSAERTGGSVSTLTIQRTQQEDSAVYLCASSPTSGGQGSDTQYFGPGTRLTVL.

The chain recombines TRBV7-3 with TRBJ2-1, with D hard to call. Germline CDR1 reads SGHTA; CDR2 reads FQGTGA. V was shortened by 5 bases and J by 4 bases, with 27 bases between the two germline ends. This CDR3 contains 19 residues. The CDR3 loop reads CASSPQTPTDARDYNEQFF. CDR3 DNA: TGTGCCAGCAGCCCCCAAACCCCGACTGACGCCCGAGATTACAATGAGCAGTTCTTC. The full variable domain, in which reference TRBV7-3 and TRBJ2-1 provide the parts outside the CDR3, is GAGVSQTPSNKVTEKGKYVELRCDPISGHTALYWYRQSLGQGPEFLIYFQGTGAADDSGLPNDRFFAVRPEGSVSTLKIQRTERGDSAVYLCASSPQTPTDARDYNEQFFGPGTRLTVL.